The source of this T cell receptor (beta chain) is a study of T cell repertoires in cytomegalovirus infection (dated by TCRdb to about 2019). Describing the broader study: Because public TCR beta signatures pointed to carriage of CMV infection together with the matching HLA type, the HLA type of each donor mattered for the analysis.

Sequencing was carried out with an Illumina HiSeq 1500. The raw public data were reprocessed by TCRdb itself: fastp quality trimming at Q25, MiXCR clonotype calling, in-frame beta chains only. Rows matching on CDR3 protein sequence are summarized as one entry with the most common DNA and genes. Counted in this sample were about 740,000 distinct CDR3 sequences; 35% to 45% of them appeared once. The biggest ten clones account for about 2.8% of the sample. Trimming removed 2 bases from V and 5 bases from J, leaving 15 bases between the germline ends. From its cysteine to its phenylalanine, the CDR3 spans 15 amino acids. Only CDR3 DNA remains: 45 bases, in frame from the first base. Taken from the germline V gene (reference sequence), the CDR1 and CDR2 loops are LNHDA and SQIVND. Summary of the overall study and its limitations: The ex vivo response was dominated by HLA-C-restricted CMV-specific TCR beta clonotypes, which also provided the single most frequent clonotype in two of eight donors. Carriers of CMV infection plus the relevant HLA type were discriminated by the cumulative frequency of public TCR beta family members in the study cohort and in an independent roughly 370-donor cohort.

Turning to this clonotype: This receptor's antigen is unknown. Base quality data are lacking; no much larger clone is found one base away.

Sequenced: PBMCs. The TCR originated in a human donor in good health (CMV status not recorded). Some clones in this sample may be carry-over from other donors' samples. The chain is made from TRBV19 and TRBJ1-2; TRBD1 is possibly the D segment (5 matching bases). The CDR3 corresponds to CASSILTGGRYGYTF. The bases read TGTGCCAGTAGTATACTGACCGGGGGAAGGTATGGCTACACCTTC.